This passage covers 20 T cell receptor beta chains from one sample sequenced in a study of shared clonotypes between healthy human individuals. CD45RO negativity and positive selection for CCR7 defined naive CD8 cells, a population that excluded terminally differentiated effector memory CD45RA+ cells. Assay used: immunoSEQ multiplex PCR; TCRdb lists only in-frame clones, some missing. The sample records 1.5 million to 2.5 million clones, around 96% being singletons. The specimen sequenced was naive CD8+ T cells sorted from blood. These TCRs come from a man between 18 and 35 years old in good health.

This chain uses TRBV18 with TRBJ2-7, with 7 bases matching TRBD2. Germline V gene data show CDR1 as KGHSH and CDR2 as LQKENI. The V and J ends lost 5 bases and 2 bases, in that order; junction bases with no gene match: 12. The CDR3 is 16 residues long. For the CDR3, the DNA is TGTGCCAGCTCAAAAGATAGCGGGCCTTTGGCCTACGAGCAGTACTTC. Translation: CASSKDSGPLAYEQYF.

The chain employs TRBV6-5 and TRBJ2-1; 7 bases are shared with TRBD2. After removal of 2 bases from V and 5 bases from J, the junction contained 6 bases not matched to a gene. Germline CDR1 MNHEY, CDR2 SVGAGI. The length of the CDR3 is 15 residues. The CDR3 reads CASSYGAGLDNEQFF. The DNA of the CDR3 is TGTGCCAGCAGTTACGGAGCGGGACTTGACAATGAGCAGTTCTTC.

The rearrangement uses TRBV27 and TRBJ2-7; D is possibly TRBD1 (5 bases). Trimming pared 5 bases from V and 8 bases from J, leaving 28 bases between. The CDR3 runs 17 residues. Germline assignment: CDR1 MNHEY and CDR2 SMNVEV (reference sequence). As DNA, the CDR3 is TGTGCCAGCAGTCCCATTGGGGCCCGCGCTACCCCGACCCAGCAGTACTTC. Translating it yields CASSPIGARATPTQQYF.

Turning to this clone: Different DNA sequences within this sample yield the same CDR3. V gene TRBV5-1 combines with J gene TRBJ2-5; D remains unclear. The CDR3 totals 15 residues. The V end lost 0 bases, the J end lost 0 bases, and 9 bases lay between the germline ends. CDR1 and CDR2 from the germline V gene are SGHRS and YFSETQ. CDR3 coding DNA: TGCGCCAGCAGCTTGGAGGGCAACTACCAAGAGACCCAGTACTTC. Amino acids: CASSLEGNYQETQYF.

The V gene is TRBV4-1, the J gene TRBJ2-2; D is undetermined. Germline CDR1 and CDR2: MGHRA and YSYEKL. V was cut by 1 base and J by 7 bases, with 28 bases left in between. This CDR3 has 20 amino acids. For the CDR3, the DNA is TGCGCCAGCAGCCAAGCCCCCGGTTTACACGGGCTTCTAGTAAGCGGGGAGCTGTTTTTT. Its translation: CASSQAPGLHGLLVSGELFF.

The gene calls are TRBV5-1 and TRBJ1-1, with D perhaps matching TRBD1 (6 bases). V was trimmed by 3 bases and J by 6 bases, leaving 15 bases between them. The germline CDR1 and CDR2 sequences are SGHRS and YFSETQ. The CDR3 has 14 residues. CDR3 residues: CASSSYRVPPEAFF. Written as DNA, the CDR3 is TGCGCCAGCAGCTCTTACAGGGTCCCCCCTGAAGCTTTCTTT.

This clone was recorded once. The CDR3 region is CAILAPGLAGQETQYF. The CDR3 DNA sequence: TGTGCCATTCTCGCCCCCGGACTAGCGGGACAAGAGACCCAGTACTTC. The chain employs TRBV6-6 and TRBJ2-5; TRBD2 agrees at 12 bases. The CDR3 length is 16 residues. In germline, CDR1 is MNHNY, CDR2 SVGAGI (reference sequence). V dropped 10 bases and J dropped 2; count of bases not matched to a gene: 11.

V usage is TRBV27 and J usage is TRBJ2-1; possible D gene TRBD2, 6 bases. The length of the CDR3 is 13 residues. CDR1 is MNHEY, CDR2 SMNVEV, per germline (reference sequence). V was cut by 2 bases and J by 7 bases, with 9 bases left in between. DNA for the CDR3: TGTGCCAGCAGTTTACAAGGAGGGAATGAGCAGTTCTTC. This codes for CASSLQGGNEQFF.

CDR3 in DNA: TGCGCCAGCAGCCAAGTCGGACTTCCTAATGAAAAACTGTTTTTT. This translates into CASSQVGLPNEKLFF. This sequence joins TRBV4-1 and TRBJ1-4; no clear D gene. V was pared by 1 base and J by 3 bases, with 9 bases between. This CDR3 spans 15 amino acids. Germline loops: CDR1 MGHRA, CDR2 YSYEKL.

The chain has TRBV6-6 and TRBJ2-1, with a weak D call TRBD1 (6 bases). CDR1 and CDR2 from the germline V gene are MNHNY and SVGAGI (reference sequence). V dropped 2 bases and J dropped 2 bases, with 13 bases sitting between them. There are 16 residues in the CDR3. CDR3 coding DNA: TGTGCCAGCAGTTACATGCCAGGGGCTACCTACAATGAGCAGTTCTTC. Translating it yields CASSYMPGATYNEQFF.

As DNA, the CDR3 is TGCGCCAGCAGCCAAGATTTTGGGGATGAGCAGTTCTTC. Amino acids: CASSQDFGDEQFF. This sequence joins TRBV4-3 and TRBJ2-1; D gene uncertain. V was cut by 0 bases and J by 8 bases, with 8 bases left in between. The CDR3 runs to 13 residues. Germline V gives CDR1 LGHNA, CDR2 YSLEER.

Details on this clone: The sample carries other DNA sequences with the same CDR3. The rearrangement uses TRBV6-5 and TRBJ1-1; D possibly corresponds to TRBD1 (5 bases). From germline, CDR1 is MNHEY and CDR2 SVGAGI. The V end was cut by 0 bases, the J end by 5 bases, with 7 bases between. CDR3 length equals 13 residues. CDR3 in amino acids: CASSYSEGTEAFF. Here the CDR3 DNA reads TGTGCCAGCAGTTACTCCGAGGGGACTGAAGCTTTCTTT.

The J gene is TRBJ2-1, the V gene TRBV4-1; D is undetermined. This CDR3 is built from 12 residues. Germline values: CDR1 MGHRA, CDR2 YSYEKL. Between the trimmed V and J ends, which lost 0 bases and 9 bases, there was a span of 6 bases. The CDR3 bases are TGCGCCAGCAGCCAAGATAAAGTTGAGCAGTTCTTC. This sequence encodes CASSQDKVEQFF.

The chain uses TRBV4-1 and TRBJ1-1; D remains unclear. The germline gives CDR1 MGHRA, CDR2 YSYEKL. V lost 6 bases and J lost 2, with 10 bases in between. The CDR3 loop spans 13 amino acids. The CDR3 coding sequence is TGCGCCAGCAGTCTCAGAGAAAACACTGAAGCTTTCTTT. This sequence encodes CASSLRENTEAFF.

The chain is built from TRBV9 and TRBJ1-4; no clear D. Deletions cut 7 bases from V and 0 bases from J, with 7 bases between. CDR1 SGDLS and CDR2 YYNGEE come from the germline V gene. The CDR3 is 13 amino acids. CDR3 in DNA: TGTGCCAGCCGCAGGTCAACTAATGAAAAACTGTTTTTT. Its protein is CASRRSTNEKLFF.

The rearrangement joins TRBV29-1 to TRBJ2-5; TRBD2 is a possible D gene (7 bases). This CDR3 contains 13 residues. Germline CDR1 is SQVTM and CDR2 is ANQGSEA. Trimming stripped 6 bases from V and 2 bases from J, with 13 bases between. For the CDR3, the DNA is TGCAGCGTGGGGGGGACACCTCAAGAGACCCAGTACTTC. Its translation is CSVGGTPQETQYF.

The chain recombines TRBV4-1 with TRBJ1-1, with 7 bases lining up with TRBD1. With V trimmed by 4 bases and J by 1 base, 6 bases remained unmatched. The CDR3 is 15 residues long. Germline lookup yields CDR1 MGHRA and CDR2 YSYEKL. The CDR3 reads CASSPEGAGNTEAFF. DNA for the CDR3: TGCGCCAGCAGCCCCGAGGGGGCAGGGAACACTGAAGCTTTCTTT.

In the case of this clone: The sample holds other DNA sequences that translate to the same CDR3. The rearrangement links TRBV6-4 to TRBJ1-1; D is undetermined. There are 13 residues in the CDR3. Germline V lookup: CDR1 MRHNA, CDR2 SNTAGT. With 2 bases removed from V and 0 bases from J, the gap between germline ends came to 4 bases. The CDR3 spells CASSDTVNTEAFF. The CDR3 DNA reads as TGTGCCAGCAGTGACACGGTGAACACTGAAGCTTTCTTT.

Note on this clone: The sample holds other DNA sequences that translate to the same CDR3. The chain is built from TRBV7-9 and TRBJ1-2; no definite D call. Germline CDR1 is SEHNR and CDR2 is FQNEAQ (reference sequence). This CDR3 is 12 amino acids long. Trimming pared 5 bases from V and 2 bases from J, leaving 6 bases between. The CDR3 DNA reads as TGTGCCAGCAGCCCGACAAACTATGGCTACACCTTC. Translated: CASSPTNYGYTF.

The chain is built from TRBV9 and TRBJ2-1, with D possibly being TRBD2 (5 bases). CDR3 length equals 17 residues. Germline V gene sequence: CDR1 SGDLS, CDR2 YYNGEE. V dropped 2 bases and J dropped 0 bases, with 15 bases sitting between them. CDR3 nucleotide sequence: TGTGCCAGCAGCGTCGTGGGAGCGCTCGACTCCTACAATGAGCAGTTCTTC. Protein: CASSVVGALDSYNEQFF.